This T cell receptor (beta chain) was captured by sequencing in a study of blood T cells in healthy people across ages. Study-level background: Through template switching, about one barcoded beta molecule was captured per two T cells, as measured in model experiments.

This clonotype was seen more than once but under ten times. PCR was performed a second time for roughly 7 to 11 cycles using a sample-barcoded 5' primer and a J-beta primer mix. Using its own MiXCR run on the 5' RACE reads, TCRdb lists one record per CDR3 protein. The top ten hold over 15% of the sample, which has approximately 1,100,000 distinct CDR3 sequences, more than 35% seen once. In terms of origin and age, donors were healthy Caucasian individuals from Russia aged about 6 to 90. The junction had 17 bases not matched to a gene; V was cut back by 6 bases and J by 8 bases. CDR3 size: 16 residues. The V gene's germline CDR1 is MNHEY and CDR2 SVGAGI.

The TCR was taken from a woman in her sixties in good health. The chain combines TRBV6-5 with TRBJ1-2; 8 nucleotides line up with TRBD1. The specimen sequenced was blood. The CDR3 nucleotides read TGTGCCAGCAGCAAGTTGGGCGAGGGCAGGGGGCAGGGCTACACCTTC. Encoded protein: CASSKLGEGRGQGYTF.